Each of the 6 T cell receptor beta chains below was sequenced from the same sample in a study of PD-L1 blockade in urothelial cancer. The repertoire was sequenced with immunoSEQ multiplex PCR; TCRdb's copy has only in-frame clones and lacks some. The sample shows roughly 50,000 clones, approximately 80% of them seen only once. Time point reported: peripheral blood 6 weeks after treatment start. The sample here was PBMCs, taken around atezolizumab (anti-PD-L1) treatment. The receptors were gathered from a man between 65 and 85 years old with urothelial cancer.

This clone was counted a few times. The chain carries TRBV7-6 and TRBJ2-7; possible D gene TRBD2, 6 bases. Germline loops: CDR1 SGHVS, CDR2 FNYEAQ. Trimming took off 7 bases at V and 1 base at J, with 11 bases between the two ends. This CDR3 region has 13 residues. This CDR3 is CASTRGNSYEQYF. The CDR3, as DNA: TGTGCCAGCACCCGGGGGAATTCCTACGAGCAGTACTTC.

The chain uses TRBV5-1 and TRBJ1-1, with a weak D call TRBD1 (5 bases). V was cut by 4 bases and J by 6 bases, with 16 bases left in between. In germline, CDR1 is SGHRS, CDR2 YFSETQ. The CDR3 is made up of 14 amino acids. CDR3 coding DNA: TGCGCCAGCAGCGCCGGGCAGGGCGGCCCTGAAGCTTTCTTT. Translation gives CASSAGQGGPEAFF. The complete variable domain, with remaining parts taken from reference TRBV5-1 and TRBJ1-1, reads KAGVTQTPRYLIKTRGQQVTLSCSPISGHRSVSWYQQTPGQGLQFLFEYFSETQRNKGNFPGRFSGRQFSNSRSEMNVSTLELGDSALYLCASSAGQGGPEAFFGQGTRLTVV.

This clone turned up a few times. This chain connects TRBV10-3 to TRBJ2-7; D perhaps matches TRBD1 (6 bases). The CDR3 contains 14 residues. Germline V gene data show CDR1 as ENHRY and CDR2 as SYGVKD. V was pared by 6 bases and J by 0 bases, with 12 bases between. The DNA for the CDR3 is TGTGCCATCAGCTATCAGGGGTCCTCCTACGAGCAGTACTTC. Residues: CAISYQGSSYEQYF.

The chain couples TRBV5-1 to TRBJ2-1, with 8 bases lining up with TRBD2. Germline V gives CDR1 SGHRS, CDR2 YFSETQ. Trimming at V came to 6 bases and at J to 0 bases, leaving 8 bases not matched to a gene. The CDR3 runs 16 residues. The CDR3 nucleotides read TGCGCCAGCACTCCCACCGGGACTAGCTCCTACAATGAGCAGTTCTTC. Translation: CASTPTGTSSYNEQFF.

The V gene is TRBV2, the J gene TRBJ2-1; D remains unclear. Trimming stripped 4 bases from V and 9 bases from J, with 10 bases between. Germline V gene sequence: CDR1 SNHLY, CDR2 FYNNEI. The CDR3 loop spans 12 amino acids. Here the CDR3 reads CASSVEQGEQFF. As DNA, the CDR3 is TGTGCCAGCAGTGTGGAGCAAGGTGAGCAGTTCTTC.

For the CDR3, the DNA is TGTGCCAGTAGTATGGCTAGCGGGGGCGACGAGCAGTACTTC. Translating gives CASSMASGGDEQYF. V gene TRBV19 combines with J gene TRBJ2-7; TRBD2 matches 10 bases. Germline CDR1 and CDR2: LNHDA and SQIVND (reference sequence). Germline trimming cut 3 bases from V and 5 bases from J; bases unmatched to any gene: 4. The CDR3 has 14 amino acids.